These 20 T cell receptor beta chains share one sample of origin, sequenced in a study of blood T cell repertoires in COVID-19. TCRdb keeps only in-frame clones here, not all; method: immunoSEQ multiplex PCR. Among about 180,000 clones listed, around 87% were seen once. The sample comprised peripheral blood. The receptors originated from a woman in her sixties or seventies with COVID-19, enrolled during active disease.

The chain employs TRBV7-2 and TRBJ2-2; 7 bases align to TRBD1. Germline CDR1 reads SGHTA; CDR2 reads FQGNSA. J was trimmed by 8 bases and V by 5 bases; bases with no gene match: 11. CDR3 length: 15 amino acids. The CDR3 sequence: CASSPQTGVSGELFF. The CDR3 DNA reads TGTGCCAGCAGCCCCCAAACAGGGGTATCAGGGGAGCTGTTTTTT.

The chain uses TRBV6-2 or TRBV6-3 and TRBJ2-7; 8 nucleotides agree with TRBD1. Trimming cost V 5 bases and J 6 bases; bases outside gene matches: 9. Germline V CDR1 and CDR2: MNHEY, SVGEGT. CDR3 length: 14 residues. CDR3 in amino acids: CASSPGTGFVEQYF. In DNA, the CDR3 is TGTGCCAGCAGTCCCGGGACAGGCTTTGTCGAGCAGTACTTC.

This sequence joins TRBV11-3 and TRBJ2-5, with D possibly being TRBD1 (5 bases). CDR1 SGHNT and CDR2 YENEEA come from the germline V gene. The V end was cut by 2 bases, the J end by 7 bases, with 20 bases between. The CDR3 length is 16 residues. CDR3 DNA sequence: TGTGCCAGCAGCTTACCCCTGACAGACCTCCATGGGACCCAGTACTTC. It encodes CASSLPLTDLHGTQYF.

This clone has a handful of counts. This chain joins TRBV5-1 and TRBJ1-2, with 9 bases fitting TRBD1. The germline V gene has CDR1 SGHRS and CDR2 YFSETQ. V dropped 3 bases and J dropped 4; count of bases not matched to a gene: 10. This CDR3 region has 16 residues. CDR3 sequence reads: CASSSITGGRGYGYTF. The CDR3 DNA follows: TGCGCCAGCAGCTCGATAACAGGGGGCCGGGGCTATGGCTACACCTTC.

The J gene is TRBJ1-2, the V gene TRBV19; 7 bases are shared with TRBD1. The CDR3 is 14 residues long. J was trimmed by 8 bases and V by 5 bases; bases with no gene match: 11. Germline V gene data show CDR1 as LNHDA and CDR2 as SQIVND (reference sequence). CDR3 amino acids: CASSPTTGTSGYTF. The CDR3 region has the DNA TGTGCCAGTAGTCCAACGACAGGGACTAGCGGCTACACCTTC.

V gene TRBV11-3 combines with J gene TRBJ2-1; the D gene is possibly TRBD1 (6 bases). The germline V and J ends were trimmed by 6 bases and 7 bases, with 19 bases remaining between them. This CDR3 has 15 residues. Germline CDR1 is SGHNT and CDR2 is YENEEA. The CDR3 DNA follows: TGTGCCAGCAGTCTACCGGGGCAGGGGATGAATGAGCAGTTCTTC. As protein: CASSLPGQGMNEQFF. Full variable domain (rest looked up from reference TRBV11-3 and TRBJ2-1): EAGVVQSPRYKIIEKKQPVAFWCNPISGHNTLYWYLQNLGQGPELLIRYENEEAVDDSQLPKDRFSAERLKGVDSTLKIQPAELGDSAVYLCASSLPGQGMNEQFFGPGTRLTVL.

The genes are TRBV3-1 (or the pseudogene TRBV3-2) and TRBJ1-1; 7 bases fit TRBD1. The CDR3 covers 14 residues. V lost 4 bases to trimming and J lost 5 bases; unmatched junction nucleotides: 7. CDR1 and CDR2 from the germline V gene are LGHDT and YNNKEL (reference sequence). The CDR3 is CASSLGGQRTEAFF. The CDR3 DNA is TGTGCCAGCAGCCTGGGGGGACAGCGAACTGAAGCTTTCTTT.

The CDR3 nucleotides are TGTGCCAGCAGTTACCGGGACTTAGCTGGCGGGGAGCTGTTTTTT. It encodes CASSYRDLAGGELFF. The rearrangement joins TRBV6-2 or TRBV6-3 to TRBJ2-2; weak D call: TRBD2 (6 bases). The V gene's germline CDR1 is MNHEY and CDR2 SVGEGT. Trimming took 2 bases from V and 7 from J, leaving 14 bases between them. The CDR3 has 15 residues.

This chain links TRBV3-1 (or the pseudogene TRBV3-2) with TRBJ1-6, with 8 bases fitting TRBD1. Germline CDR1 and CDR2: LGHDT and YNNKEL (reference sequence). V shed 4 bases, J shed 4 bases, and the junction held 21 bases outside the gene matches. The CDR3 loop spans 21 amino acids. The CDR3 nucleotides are TGTGCCAGCAGCCTAGAACATTCCCCATCCCCCAACAGGGGGTATAATTCACCCCTCCACTTT. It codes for CASSLEHSPSPNRGYNSPLHF.

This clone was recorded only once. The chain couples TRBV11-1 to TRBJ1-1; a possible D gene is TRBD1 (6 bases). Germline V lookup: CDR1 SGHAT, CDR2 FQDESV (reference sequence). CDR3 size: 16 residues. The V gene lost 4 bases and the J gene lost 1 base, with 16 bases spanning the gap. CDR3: CASSSQWTEGNTEAFF. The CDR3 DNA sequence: TGTGCCAGCAGCTCTCAATGGACAGAGGGGAACACTGAAGCTTTCTTT.

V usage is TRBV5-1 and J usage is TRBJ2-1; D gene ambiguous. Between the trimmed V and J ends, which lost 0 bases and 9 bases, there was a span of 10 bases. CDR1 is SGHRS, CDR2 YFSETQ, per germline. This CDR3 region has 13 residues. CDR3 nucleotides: TGCGCCAGCAGCTTGGACAATATGGCTGAGCAGTTCTTC. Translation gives CASSLDNMAEQFF.

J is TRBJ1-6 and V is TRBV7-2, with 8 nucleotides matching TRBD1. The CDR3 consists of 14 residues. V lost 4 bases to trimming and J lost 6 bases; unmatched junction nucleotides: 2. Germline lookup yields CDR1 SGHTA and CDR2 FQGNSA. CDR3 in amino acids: CASSSGGGNSPLHF. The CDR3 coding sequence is TGTGCCAGCAGCTCAGGGGGCGGTAATTCACCCCTCCACTTT.

CDR3 sequence (DNA): TGTGCCAGCAGAGCGGGTCCAGATACGCAGTATTTT. Translation gives CASRAGPDTQYF. This chain uses TRBV6-5 with TRBJ2-3, with D possibly matching TRBD2 (6 bases). The CDR3 contains 12 residues. CDR1 is MNHEY and CDR2 is SVGAGI in the germline V gene. Trimming shortened V by 6 bases and J by 4 bases, and 8 bases separated the two germline ends.

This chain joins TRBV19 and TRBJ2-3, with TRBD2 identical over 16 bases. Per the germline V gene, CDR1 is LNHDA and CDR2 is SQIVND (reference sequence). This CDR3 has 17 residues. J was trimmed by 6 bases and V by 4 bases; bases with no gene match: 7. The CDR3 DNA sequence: TGTGCCAGTAGTAAGGGGACTAGCGGGAGGGCCTTTGATACGCAGTATTTT. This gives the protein CASSKGTSGRAFDTQYF.

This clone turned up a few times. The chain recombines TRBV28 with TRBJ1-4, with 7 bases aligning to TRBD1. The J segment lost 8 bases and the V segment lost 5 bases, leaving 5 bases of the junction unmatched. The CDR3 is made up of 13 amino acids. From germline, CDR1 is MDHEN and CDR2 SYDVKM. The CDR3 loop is CASSRQGREKLFF. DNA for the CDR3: TGTGCCAGCAGTCGACAGGGTCGCGAAAAACTGTTTTTT.

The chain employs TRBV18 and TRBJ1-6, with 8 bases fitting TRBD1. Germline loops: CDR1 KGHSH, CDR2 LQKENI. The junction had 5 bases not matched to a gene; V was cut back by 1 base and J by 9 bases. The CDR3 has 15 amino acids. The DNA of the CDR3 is TGTGCCAGCTCACCACTTGACAGGGGTGGTTCACCCCTCCACTTT. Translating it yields CASSPLDRGGSPLHF. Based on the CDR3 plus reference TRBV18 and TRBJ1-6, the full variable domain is NAGVMQNPRHLVRRRGQEARLRCSPMKGHSHVYWYRQLPEEGLKFMVYLQKENIIDESGMPKERFSAEFPKEGPSILRIQQVVRGDSAAYFCASSPLDRGGSPLHFGNGTRLTVT.

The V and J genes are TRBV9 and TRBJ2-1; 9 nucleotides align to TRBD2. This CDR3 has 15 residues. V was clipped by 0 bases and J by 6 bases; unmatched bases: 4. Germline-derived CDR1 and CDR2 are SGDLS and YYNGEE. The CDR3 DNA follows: TGTGCCAGCAGCGTAGAAACTAGCGGGTTCAATGAGCAGTTCTTC. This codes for CASSVETSGFNEQFF.

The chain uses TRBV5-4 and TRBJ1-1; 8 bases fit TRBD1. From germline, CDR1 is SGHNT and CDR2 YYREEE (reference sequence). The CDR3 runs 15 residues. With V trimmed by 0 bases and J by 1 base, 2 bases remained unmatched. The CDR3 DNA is TGTGCCAGCAGCTTGGCAGGGGGCAGGAACACTGAAGCTTTCTTT. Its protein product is CASSLAGGRNTEAFF.

CDR3 DNA sequence: TGCGCCAGCACACTGTCAGCGGGCAGTTACGAGCAGTACTTC. Its protein is CASTLSAGSYEQYF. The V call is TRBV5-1, the J call TRBJ2-7; perhaps TRBD2 as D (6 bases). V lost 6 bases and J lost 4, with 17 bases in between. Looked up from germline, CDR1 is SGHRS and CDR2 is YFSETQ. This CDR3 comprises 14 residues.

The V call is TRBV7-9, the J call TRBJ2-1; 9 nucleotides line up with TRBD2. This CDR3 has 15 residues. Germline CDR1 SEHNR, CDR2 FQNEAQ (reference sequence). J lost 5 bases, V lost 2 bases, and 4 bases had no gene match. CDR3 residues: CASSLLPSGNNEQFF. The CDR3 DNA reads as TGTGCCAGCAGCTTACTGCCTAGCGGGAACAATGAGCAGTTCTTC. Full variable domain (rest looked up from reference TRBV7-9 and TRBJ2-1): DTGVSQNPRHKITKRGQNVTFRCDPISEHNRLYWYRQTLGQGPEFLTYFQNEAQLEKSRLLSDRFSAERPKGSFSTLEIQRTEQGDSAMYLCASSLLPSGNNEQFFGPGTRLTVL.